The clone carrying this T cell receptor (beta chain) was seen at least ten times. Antigen specificity is unknown. A universal primer site came from template switching; cDNA carried unique molecular identifiers. TCRdb reprocessed the 5' RACE reads with MiXCR, giving one entry per CDR3 protein. Found here are around 250,000 distinct CDR3 sequences, roughly 13% of them singletons; the top ten hold 4%. The record originates from a study of identical twins. Regarding the study as a whole: Abundant beta clonotypes from cord blood had fewer insertions, unlike memory repertoires, which showed none. Cross-sectional statistical analysis, not tracking of the same donors, underpinned the conclusions.

These data are also associated with another study on yellow fever vaccine responses in identical twins.

The receptor's source is a woman aged 18-29 years in good health. Sequenced input: memory (CD45RO+) T cells sorted from blood.

The CDR3 region has the DNA TGCAGTGCTAGTGATACAGGGGGCAGAGGGAATCAGCCCCAGCATTTT. Translated: CSASDTGGRGNQPQHF. J is TRBJ1-5 and V is TRBV20-1; 9 bases line up with TRBD1. V lost 3 bases to trimming and J lost 4 bases; unmatched junction nucleotides: 10. There are 16 residues in the CDR3. In germline, CDR1 is DFQATT, CDR2 SNEGSKA (reference sequence).